One sample yielded the 11 T cell receptor beta chains listed below, sequenced in a study of control samples from healthy donors and cancer patients. Clones were sequenced by immunoSEQ multiplex PCR, and TCRdb holds only the in-frame ones, with some missing. The sample yields about 160,000 clones, under 95% seen once. Material for sequencing was blood. The receptors stem from a man younger than 35 in good health.

This clone appeared a single time. The chain links TRBV27 to TRBJ1-1, with D perhaps matching TRBD1 (6 bases). The germline CDR1 and CDR2 sequences are MNHEY and SMNVEV (reference sequence). The V and J ends lost 2 bases and 6 bases respectively, with 16 bases between them. CDR3 length: 15 amino acids. The CDR3 DNA reads as TGTGCCAGCAGTTTAGGCGGGGGGGCGCGAGCTGAAGCTTTCTTT. Amino acid sequence: CASSLGGGARAEAFF.

Concerning this clone itself: Because it lacks the conserved phenylalanine or tryptophan at the end, this CDR3 is likely a read error. Because the CDR3's place on the DNA is in doubt, the DNA is left out and the CDR3 is given as listed by TCRdb. The chain links TRBV7-3 to TRBJ1-5; the table names TRBD1, a call not compared with the DNA. Germline lookup yields CDR1 SGHTA and CDR2 FQGTGA. The CDR3 adds up to 11 amino acids, both ends counted. CDR3: CASSSPGQLRI.

V is TRBV6-4 and J is TRBJ2-7, with D perhaps given as TRBD1 or TRBD2 (5 bases each). CDR1 is MRHNA and CDR2 is SNTAGT in the germline V gene. The CDR3 extends over 15 amino acids. Trimming stripped 4 bases from V and 4 bases from J, with 17 bases between. The CDR3 sequence: CASSVLGPGRYEQYF. The CDR3 DNA is TGTGCCAGCAGTGTTCTGGGGCCGGGAAGATACGAGCAGTACTTC.

CDR3 coding DNA: TGTGCCAGCAGTTACTCTGAGGCAGGCCCCGCGTCGCAGTATTTT. It is translated as CASSYSEAGPASQYF. This chain joins TRBV6-6 and TRBJ2-3; D is unresolved. Germline loops: CDR1 MNHNY, CDR2 SVGAGI (reference sequence). This CDR3 contains 15 residues. V lost 0 bases, J lost 10 bases, and 17 bases lay in between.

This clone was counted once. In nucleotides, the CDR3 is TGCAGCGATTCCGGGACAGGGATAGACGAGCAGTACTTC. Residues: CSDSGTGIDEQYF. J is TRBJ2-7 and V is TRBV29-1; 9 bases map to TRBD1. This CDR3 contains 13 residues. From germline, CDR1 is SQVTM and CDR2 ANQGSEA. V was clipped by 7 bases and J by 5 bases; unmatched bases: 9.

The chain combines TRBV7-9 with TRBJ1-2; D call uncertain. Trimming shortened V by 2 bases and J by 8 bases, and 6 bases separated the two germline ends. The CDR3 runs 11 residues. Germline CDR1 is SEHNR and CDR2 is FQNEAQ (reference sequence). In DNA, the CDR3 is TGTGCCAGCAGCTTATCGGGCGGCTACACCTTC. As protein: CASSLSGGYTF.

The genes are TRBV5-6 and TRBJ2-2; 8 positions agree with TRBD2. J lost 5 bases, V lost 0 bases, and 3 bases had no gene match. CDR1 is SGHDT and CDR2 is YYEEEE in the germline V gene. CDR3 length: 15 residues. The CDR3 bases are TGTGCCAGCAGCTTGGGCGGGAGGCTTACCGGGGAGCTGTTTTTT. Amino acid sequence: CASSLGGRLTGELFF.

The J gene is TRBJ1-1, the V gene TRBV29-1; D uncertain. V was shortened by 2 bases and J by 0 bases, with 10 bases between the two germline ends. The CDR3 is made up of 14 amino acids. The germline CDR1 and CDR2 sequences are SQVTM and ANQGSEA. Written as DNA, the CDR3 is TGCAGCGTTGAAATGGGATTCATGAACACTGAAGCTTTCTTT. This codes for CSVEMGFMNTEAFF.

The chain joins TRBV20-1 to TRBJ1-6; 9 bases map to TRBD1. Germline V gene sequence: CDR1 DFQATT, CDR2 SNEGSKA (reference sequence). The V and J ends lost 3 bases and 10 bases, in that order; junction bases with no gene match: 13. The CDR3 is made up of 16 amino acids. CDR3 sequence (DNA): TGCAGTGCTAGTGCCTCCGGGACAGGGTTCGGATCACCCCTCCACTTT. Encoded protein: CSASASGTGFGSPLHF.

The chain links TRBV5-6 to TRBJ2-7; D uncertain. The germline V and J ends were trimmed by 1 base and 0 bases, with 14 bases remaining between them. Germline V lookup: CDR1 SGHDT, CDR2 YYEEEE. The CDR3 totals 16 residues. In DNA, the CDR3 is TGTGCCAGCAGCTTGACATTTCGGTTGAGCTCCTACGAGCAGTACTTC. The encoded protein is CASSLTFRLSSYEQYF. Full variable domain (remainder filled in from reference TRBV5-6 and TRBJ2-7): DAGVTQSPTHLIKTRGQQVTLRCSPKSGHDTVSWYQQALGQGPQFIFQYYEEEERQRGNFPDRFSGHQFPNYSSELNVNALLLGDSALYLCASSLTFRLSSYEQYFGPGTRLTVT.

The chain is built from TRBV12-3 or TRBV12-4 and TRBJ2-7; D is undetermined. CDR3 length: 12 residues. V lost 0 bases and J 12 bases, leaving 12 bases between the germline ends. The CDR3 spells CASSLAQDRPYF. In DNA, the CDR3 is TGTGCCAGCAGTTTAGCGCAGGACCGACCGTACTTC.